This T cell receptor (beta chain) is from a study of blood T cell repertoires in COVID-19. About the study: Some COVID-19 samples were acute and others convalescent; all came from the United States, Italy and Spain.

In the original processing: By means of reference gene primer amplification, nucleated cell counts were estimated. This table comes from immunoSEQ multiplex PCR, and its TCRdb copy is limited to in-frame clones, with some not included. V, J and clone size were drawn from that table, and D and trimming were deduced from the DNA. The profile shows a few hundred thousand clones, about nine tenths of them singletons. J lost 1 base, V lost 2 bases, and 7 bases had no gene match. CDR3 length: 16 residues. The germline gives CDR1 MNHEY, CDR2 SMNVEV (reference sequence). This sequence joins TRBV27 and TRBJ1-1, with TRBD1 identical over 7 bases. The sample taken for sequencing was peripheral blood. This TCR came from a man in his fifties or sixties who had recovered from COVID-19. This chain's CDR3 is CASSLGVRGRNTEAFF. CDR3 bases: TGTGCCAGCAGTTTAGGGGTCAGGGGGAGGAACACTGAAGCTTTCTTT.